This TCR beta chain was captured by sequencing in a study of shared clonotypes between healthy human individuals. The length of the CDR3 is 15 residues. Germline V gene data show CDR1 as MNHEY and CDR2 as SVGAGI. Trimming cost V 7 bases and J 5 bases; bases outside gene matches: 8. Here immunoSEQ multiplex PCR was the method, and the copy in TCRdb shows in-frame clones only, minus some. The top ten clones hold 0.1% to 0.15% of a sample with more than 2 million clones, 85% to 95% of them seen once. The donors were adults (healthy and HIV-negative) with no recent acute infections or vaccinations. The specimen was naive CD4+ T cells sorted from blood. Subset indicated: CD45RA+ positively selected. V and J are TRBV6-5 and TRBJ2-3; 11 bases line up with TRBD1. The sequence derives from a man aged 18 to 35 in good health. For the CDR3, the DNA is TGTGCCAGCACCCAACCCGGGACAGGGGGAGATACGCAGTATTTT. This encodes CASTQPGTGGDTQYF.